This TCR beta chain appears in the sequencing data of a study of Ad26.COV2.S vaccination and SARS-CoV-2 variants. Study summary: Recipients of Ad26.COV2.S got it intramuscularly, once or twice 56 days apart.

Germline assignment: CDR1 MDHEN and CDR2 SYDVKM. The CDR3 contains 15 residues. After removal of 5 bases from V and 5 bases from J, the junction contained 7 bases not matched to a gene. Only in-frame clones appear in the TCRdb table, and some are missing; sequencing was by immunoSEQ multiplex PCR. This sample has over 450,000 clones, with about 89% found just once. Treatment described: around 19 received Ad26.COV2.S at low or high dose, single or two shots; 5 received placebo; per-sample allocation not given. The samples date from day 63 after the first vaccine or placebo injection. An Ad26 vector expressing Wuhan-strain SARS-CoV-2 spike constituted the vaccine.

The receptor comes from a person aged 18-60 years who received the Ad26.COV2.S COVID-19 vaccine or a placebo. V usage is TRBV28 and J usage is TRBJ2-7, with 12 nucleotides matching TRBD1. Sequencing was performed on peripheral blood, taken in a trial of Ad26.COV2.S vaccine versus placebo. The CDR3 is CASSTPGTGGHEQYF. In DNA, the CDR3 is TGTGCCAGCAGTACCCCCGGGACAGGGGGCCACGAGCAGTACTTC.